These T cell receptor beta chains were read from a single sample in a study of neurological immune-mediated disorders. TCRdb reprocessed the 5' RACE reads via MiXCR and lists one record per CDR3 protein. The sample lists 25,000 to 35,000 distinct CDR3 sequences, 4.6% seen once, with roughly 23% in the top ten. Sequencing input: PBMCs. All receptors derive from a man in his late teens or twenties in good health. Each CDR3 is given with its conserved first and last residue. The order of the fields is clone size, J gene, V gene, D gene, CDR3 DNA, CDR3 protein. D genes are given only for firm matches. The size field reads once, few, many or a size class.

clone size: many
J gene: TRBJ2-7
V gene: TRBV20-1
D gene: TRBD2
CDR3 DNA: TGCAGTGCGCTGGGACTAGCGGGGACGTTCTACGAGCAGTACTTC
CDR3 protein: CSALGLAGTFYEQYF

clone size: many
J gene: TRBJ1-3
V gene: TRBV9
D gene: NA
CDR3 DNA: TGTGCCAGCAGCGCAAACGTTGGGCTGCCTGGAAACACCATATATTTT
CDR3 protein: CASSANVGLPGNTIYF

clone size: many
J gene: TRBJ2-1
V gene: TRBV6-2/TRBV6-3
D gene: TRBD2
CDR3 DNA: TGTGCCAGCAGCCGAGCGGGGGGGGGACTGACGGAGCAGTTCTTC
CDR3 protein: CASSRAGGGLTEQFF

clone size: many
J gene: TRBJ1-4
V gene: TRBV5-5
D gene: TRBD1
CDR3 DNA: TGTGCCAGCAGCCCCCAGGGGGCAGGGGATGAAAAACTGTTTTTT
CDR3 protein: CASSPQGAGDEKLFF

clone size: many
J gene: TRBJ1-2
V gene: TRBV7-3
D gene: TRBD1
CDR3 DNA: TGTGCCAGCAGCCCGGGGACAGGGGACTATGGCTACACCTTC
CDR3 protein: CASSPGTGDYGYTF

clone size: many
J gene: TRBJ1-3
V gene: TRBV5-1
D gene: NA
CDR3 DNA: TGCGCCAGCAGCTTAACACGACGGGACATTAACCCTGGAAACACCATATATTTT
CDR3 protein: CASSLTRRDINPGNTIYF

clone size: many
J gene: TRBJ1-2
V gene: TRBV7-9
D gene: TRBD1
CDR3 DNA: TGTGCCAGCAGCAATCTGGACAGGAATAACTATGGCTACACCTTC
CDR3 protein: CASSNLDRNNYGYTF

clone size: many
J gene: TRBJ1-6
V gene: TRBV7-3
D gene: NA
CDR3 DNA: TGTGCCAGCAGCCTTTTATCCGGGAGAGATTCACCCCTCCACTTT
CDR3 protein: CASSLLSGRDSPLHF

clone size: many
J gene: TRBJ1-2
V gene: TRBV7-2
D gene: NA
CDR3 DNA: TGTGCCAGCAGCTTAGCGATAACAGGGAGAGGCTACACCTTC
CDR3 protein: CASSLAITGRGYTF

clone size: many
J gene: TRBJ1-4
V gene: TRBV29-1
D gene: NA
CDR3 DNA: TGCAGCGTTGACGACACGCAAACTGAAAAACTGTTTTTT
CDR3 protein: CSVDDTQTEKLFF

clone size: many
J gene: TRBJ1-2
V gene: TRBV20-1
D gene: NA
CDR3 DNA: TGCAGTGCCCTGAACGGGGCGACTTTCGAGGGCTACACCTTC
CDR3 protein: CSALNGATFEGYTF

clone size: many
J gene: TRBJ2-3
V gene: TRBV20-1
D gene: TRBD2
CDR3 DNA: TGCAGTGCTCCGGACGGGACTAGCGGAACAGATACGCAGTATTTT
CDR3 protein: CSAPDGTSGTDTQYF

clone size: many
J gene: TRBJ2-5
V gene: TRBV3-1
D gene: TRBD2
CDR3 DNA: TGTGCCAGCAGCCCAGCGGGGGGGGCCGGGGAGACCCAGTACTTC
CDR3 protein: CASSPAGGAGETQYF

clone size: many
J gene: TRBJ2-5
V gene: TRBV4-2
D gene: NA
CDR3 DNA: TGTGCCAGCAGCCACAGTACCGGGACTGGAGAGACCCAGTACTTC
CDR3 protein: CASSHSTGTGETQYF

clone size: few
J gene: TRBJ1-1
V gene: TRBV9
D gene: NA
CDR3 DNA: TGTGCCAGCAGCGCACATGCCTTGGGGACTGAAGCTTTCTTT
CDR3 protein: CASSAHALGTEAFF

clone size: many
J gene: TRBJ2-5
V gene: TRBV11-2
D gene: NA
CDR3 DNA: TGTGCCAGCAGCTTAGATTTCCAAGAGACCCAGTACTTC
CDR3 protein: CASSLDFQETQYF

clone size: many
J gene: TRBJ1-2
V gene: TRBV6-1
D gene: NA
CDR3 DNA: TGTGCCAGCAGTGAAGGCTGGAGGGAGAGAGGCTACACCTTC
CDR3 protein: CASSEGWRERGYTF